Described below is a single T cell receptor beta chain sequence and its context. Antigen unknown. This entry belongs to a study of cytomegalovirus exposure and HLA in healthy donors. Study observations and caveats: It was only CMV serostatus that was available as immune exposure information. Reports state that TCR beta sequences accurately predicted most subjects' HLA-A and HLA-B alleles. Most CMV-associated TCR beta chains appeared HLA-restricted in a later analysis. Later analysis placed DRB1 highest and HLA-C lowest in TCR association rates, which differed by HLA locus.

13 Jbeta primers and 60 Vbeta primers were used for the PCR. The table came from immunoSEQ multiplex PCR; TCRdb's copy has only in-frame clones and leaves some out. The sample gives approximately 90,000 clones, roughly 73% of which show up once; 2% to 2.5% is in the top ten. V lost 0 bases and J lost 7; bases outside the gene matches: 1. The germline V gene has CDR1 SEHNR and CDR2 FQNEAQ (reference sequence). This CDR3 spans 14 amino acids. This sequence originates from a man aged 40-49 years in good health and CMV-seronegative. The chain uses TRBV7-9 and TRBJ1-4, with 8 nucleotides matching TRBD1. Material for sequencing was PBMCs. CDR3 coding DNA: TGTGCCAGCAGCTTAGCCAGGGGGCGTGAAAAACTGTTTTTT. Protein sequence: CASSLARGREKLFF.